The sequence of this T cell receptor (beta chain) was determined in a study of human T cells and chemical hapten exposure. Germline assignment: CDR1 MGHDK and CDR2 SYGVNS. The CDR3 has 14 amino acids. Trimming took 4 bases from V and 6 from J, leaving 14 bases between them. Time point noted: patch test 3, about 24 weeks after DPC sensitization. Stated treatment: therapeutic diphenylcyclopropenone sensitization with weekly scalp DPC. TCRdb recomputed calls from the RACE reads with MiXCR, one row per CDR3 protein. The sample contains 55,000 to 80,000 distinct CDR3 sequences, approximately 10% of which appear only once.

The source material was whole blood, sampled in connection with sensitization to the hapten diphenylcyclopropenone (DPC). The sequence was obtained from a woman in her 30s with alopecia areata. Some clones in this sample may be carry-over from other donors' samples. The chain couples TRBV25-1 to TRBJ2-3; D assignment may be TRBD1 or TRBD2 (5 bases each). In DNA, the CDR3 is TGTGCCAGCAGTGGATCCCCATGGGGGGATACGCAGTATTTT. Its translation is CASSGSPWGDTQYF.